This is a list of T cell receptor beta chains from one sample in a study of blood T cell repertoires in COVID-19. The repertoire was sequenced with immunoSEQ multiplex PCR; TCRdb's copy has only in-frame clones and lacks some. The repertoire consists of approximately 170,000 clones, with approximately 87% occurring once and the leading ten covering approximately 11%. Sequencing was performed on peripheral blood. These receptors were taken from a woman aged 55-69 years with COVID-19, enrolled during active disease. CDR3s include the opening cysteine and the closing phenylalanine or tryptophan. Each record gives: J gene, clone size, D gene, V gene, CDR3 DNA, CDR3 protein. D genes are given only for firm matches. Not every row has a clone size; where given, it reads once, few, many or a size class.

TRBJ1-1	.	.	TRBV7-3	TGTGCCAGCAGCACCGCAGGACACCTTGAAGCTTTCTTT	CASSTAGHLEAFF
TRBJ2-1	.	TRBD1	TRBV24-1	TGTGCCACCAGTGACGGACAGGGCTGGAATGAGCAGTTCTTC	CATSDGQGWNEQFF
TRBJ2-3	.	TRBD2	TRBV4-3	TGCGCCAGCAGCCAAGATTTAGGACTAGGGGTCACAGATACGCAGTATTTT	CASSQDLGLGVTDTQYF
TRBJ1-1	.	.	TRBV19	TGTGCCAGTAGTACCCTATTACAGGGATTGAACACTGAAGCTTTCTTT	CASSTLLQGLNTEAFF
TRBJ2-7	.	.	TRBV11-1	TGTGCCAGCAGCTTACGAGGAGCTCGAACCTACGAGCAGTACTTC	CASSLRGARTYEQYF
TRBJ1-4	.	TRBD1	TRBV5-1	TGCGCCAGCAGCTTGGGATGGACAGGGAATGAAAAACTGTTTTTT	CASSLGWTGNEKLFF
TRBJ2-7	.	TRBD1	TRBV7-2	TGTGCCAGCAGCCCTGTAGGGACAGGGAACCACGAGCAGTACTTC	CASSPVGTGNHEQYF
TRBJ1-5	.	TRBD1	TRBV27	TGTGCCAGCAGTTTATCCCACCCCGGGACAGGGGGTCAGCCCCAGCATTTT	CASSLSHPGTGGQPQHF
TRBJ1-4	few	.	TRBV29-1	TGCAGCGTTCAGGCGGCGGGAGAAAAACTGTTTTTT	CSVQAAGEKLFF
TRBJ2-3	few	.	TRBV6-5	TGTGCCGGAGGAAGGTTCACAGATACGCAGTATTTT	CAGGRFTDTQYF
TRBJ2-2	.	.	TRBV2	TGTGCCAGCAGTGCAACCCACACGAACACCGGGGAGCTGTTTTTT	CASSATHTNTGELFF
TRBJ1-2	.	TRBD1	TRBV2	TGTGCCAGCACTCGACAGGGGAACGGCTACACCTTC	CASTRQGNGYTF
TRBJ2-7	.	TRBD1	TRBV24-1	TGTGCCACCAGTGCCCCGGGACAGGGAGGCGAGCAGTACTTC	CATSAPGQGGEQYF
TRBJ2-7	.	.	TRBV3-1/TRBV3-2	TGTGCCAGCAGCCAAGAAGTGCGCAACTACGAGCAGTACTTC	CASSQEVRNYEQYF
TRBJ2-7	.	.	TRBV7-2	TGTGCCAGCACCCACGGGGTGGGCTACGAGCAGTACTTC	CASTHGVGYEQYF
TRBJ1-2	once	.	TRBV7-2	TGTGCCAGCAGCTTACTTTCCACCCATTGGTCAGGCCACTATGGCTACACCTTC	CASSLLSTHWSGHYGYTF
TRBJ2-5	.	.	TRBV5-5	TGTGCCAGCAGCCCCCGACAGGCCCAAGAGACCCAGTACTTC	CASSPRQAQETQYF
TRBJ1-2	few	TRBD1	TRBV4-3	TGCGCCAGCAGCCTCAGCAGGGGGCAGGGCGGCTACACCTTC	CASSLSRGQGGYTF
TRBJ1-3	.	.	TRBV18	TGTGCCAGCTCACCATTCACAGCTCTAGGAAACACCATATATTTT	CASSPFTALGNTIYF
TRBJ2-1	.	TRBD2	TRBV15	TGTGCCACCAGCCCCCTAGCTAGCGGGAGGGACAATGAGCAGTTCTTC	CATSPLASGRDNEQFF
TRBJ2-1	.	.	TRBV2	TGTGCCAGCAACTCCCGATCCTACAATGAGCAGTTCTTC	CASNSRSYNEQFF
TRBJ2-5	.	.	TRBV30	TGTGCCTGGAGTCCGCAGTGGGAGACCCAGTACTTC	CAWSPQWETQYF
TRBJ1-2	.	.	TRBV7-9	TGTGCCAGCAGCTCCTCGACAACTAACTATGGCTACACCTTC	CASSSSTTNYGYTF
TRBJ2-1	.	TRBD2	TRBV18	TGTGCCAGCTCAGCGGGAGGGCCCGGCAATGAGCAGTTCTTC	CASSAGGPGNEQFF
TRBJ2-6	.	TRBD1	TRBV5-1	TGCGCCAGCAGCCGTCCCGGGACAGGTTCTGGGGCCAACGTCCTGACTTTC	CASSRPGTGSGANVLTF
TRBJ2-1	.	.	TRBV6-2/TRBV6-3	TGTGCCAGCAGTTACTCCGGGAACAATGAGCAGTTCTTC	CASSYSGNNEQFF
TRBJ1-5	.	TRBD1	TRBV24-1	TGTGCCACCAGTGATGGACCAGGGGGTCCCAATCAGCCCCAGCATTTT	CATSDGPGGPNQPQHF
TRBJ2-3	.	TRBD1	TRBV5-6	TGTGCCAGCAGCCTAGGGGGCTACACAGATACGCAGTATTTT	CASSLGGYTDTQYF
TRBJ1-2	.	.	TRBV4-3	TGCGCCAGCAGCCAAGATTATGGAAGGGGAACTAACTATGGCTACACCTTC	CASSQDYGRGTNYGYTF
TRBJ1-3	.	.	TRBV29-1	TGCAGCGTTGAGAAGCTAGGAAACACCATATATTTT	CSVEKLGNTIYF